This T cell receptor (beta chain) is drawn from a study of response to subunit inactivated influenza vaccine. Study-wide points: Seasonal influenza vaccination, on each occasion, was suggested by the authors to recruit few new T cells.

The CDR3 extends over 17 amino acids. Between the trimmed V and J ends, which lost 0 bases and 4 bases, there was a span of 16 bases. Germline V CDR1 and CDR2: LGHNA, YSLEER. TCRdb reprocessed the RT-PCR reads via MiXCR and lists one record per CDR3 protein. The sample has 710,000 or so distinct CDR3 sequences, around 14% seen once. Regarding this clonotype: The target antigen is unknown.

The J gene is TRBJ2-4, the V gene TRBV4-3; tentative D call: TRBD1 (5 bases). Sample: PBMCs from blood, taken about 13 days after vaccination. The sequence derives from a man between 50 and 59 years old who received an inactivated influenza vaccine. The CDR3 region has the DNA TGCGCCAGCAGCCAAGATTTAAACTCAGGGAAGAAAAACATTCAGTACTTC. Residues: CASSQDLNSGKKNIQYF.